These 3 T cell receptor beta chains were sequenced from one sample in a study of cytomegalovirus exposure and HLA in healthy donors. The PCR employed 60 Vbeta primers together with 13 Jbeta primers. TCRdb's copy holds only in-frame clones and misses some; the assay was immunoSEQ multiplex PCR. This sample yields fewer than 120,000 clones, of which 65% to 80% are seen a single time; just under 3% belongs to the top ten. The material sequenced was PBMCs. The receptors stem from a woman in her sixties in good health and CMV-seropositive.

The chain carries TRBV6-6 and TRBJ2-7; TRBD2 agrees at 7 bases. V dropped 5 bases and J dropped 5; count of bases not matched to a gene: 12. The CDR3 is made up of 15 amino acids. The V gene's germline CDR1 is MNHNY and CDR2 SVGAGI (reference sequence). CDR3 in DNA: TGTGCCAGCAGTCCCTCTGAGGTGGGAGGGGACGAGCAGTACTTC. This encodes CASSPSEVGGDEQYF.

This clone was detected a few times. The CDR3 here is CASSSHTRTGGKNEQFF. DNA of the CDR3: TGTGCCAGCAGCTCCCACACCAGGACAGGGGGGAAAAATGAGCAGTTCTTC. This chain links TRBV7-9 with TRBJ2-1, with 10 bases lining up with TRBD1. Germline V CDR1 and CDR2: SEHNR, FQNEAQ (reference sequence). The CDR3 covers 17 residues. V shed 4 bases, J shed 7 bases, and the junction held 13 bases outside the gene matches.

Notes on this clone: The germline gene is not matched at one end of the junction; a read error may be the cause. The chain employs TRBV9 and TRBJ2-2, with TRBD2 identical over 9 bases. This CDR3 spans 16 amino acids. The V gene's germline CDR1 is SGDLS and CDR2 YYNGEE. CDR3 DNA: TGTGCCAGCAGCGTAGCTAGCGGGAAAGTCACCGGGGAGCTGCTTTTT. This translates into CASSVASGKVTGELLF.